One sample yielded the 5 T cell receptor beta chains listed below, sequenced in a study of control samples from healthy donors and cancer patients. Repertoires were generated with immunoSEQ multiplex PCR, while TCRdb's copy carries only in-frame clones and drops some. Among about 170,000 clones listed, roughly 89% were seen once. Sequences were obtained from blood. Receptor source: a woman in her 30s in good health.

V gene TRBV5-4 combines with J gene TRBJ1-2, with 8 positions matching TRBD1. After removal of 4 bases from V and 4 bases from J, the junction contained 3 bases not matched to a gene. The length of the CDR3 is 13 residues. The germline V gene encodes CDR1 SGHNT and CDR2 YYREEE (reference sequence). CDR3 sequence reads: CASSAGGAYGYTF. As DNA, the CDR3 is TGTGCCAGCAGCGCAGGGGGCGCCTATGGCTACACCTTC. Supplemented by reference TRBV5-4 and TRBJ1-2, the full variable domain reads ETGVTQSPTHLIKTRGQQVTLRCSSQSGHNTVSWYQQALGQGPQFIFQYYREEENGRGNFPPRFSGLQFPNYSSELNVNALELDDSALYLCASSAGGAYGYTFGSGTRLTVV.

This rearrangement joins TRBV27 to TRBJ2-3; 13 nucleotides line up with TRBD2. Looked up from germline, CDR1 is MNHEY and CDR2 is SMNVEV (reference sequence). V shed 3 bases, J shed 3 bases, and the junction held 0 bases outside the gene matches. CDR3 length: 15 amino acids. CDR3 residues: CASSLTSGRTDTQYF. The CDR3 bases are TGTGCCAGCAGTTTGACTAGCGGGAGGACAGATACGCAGTATTTT.

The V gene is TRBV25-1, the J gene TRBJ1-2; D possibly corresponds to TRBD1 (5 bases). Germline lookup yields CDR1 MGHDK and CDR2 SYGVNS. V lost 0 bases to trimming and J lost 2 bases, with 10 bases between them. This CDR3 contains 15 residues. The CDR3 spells CASSEYQGSNYGYTF. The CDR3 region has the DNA TGTGCCAGCAGTGAATATCAGGGTTCAAACTATGGCTACACCTTC.

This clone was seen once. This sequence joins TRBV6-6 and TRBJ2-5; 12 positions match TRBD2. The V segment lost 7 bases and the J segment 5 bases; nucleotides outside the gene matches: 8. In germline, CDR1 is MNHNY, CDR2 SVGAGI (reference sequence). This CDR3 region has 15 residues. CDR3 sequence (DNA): TGTGCCAGCACCCCTAGCGGGAGGGCCGGGGAGACCCAGTACTTC. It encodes CASTPSGRAGETQYF.

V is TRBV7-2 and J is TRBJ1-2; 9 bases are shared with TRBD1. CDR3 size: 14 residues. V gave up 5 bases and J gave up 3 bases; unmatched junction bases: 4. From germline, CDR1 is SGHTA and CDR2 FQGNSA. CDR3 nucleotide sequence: TGTGCCAGCAGCCCGCGGACAGGGGACTATGGCTACACCTTC. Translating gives CASSPRTGDYGYTF.